These 9 T cell receptor beta chains came from one sample sequenced in a study of blood T cell repertoires in COVID-19. The table came from immunoSEQ multiplex PCR; TCRdb's copy has only in-frame clones and leaves some out. This sample has under 130,000 clones; around 81% occur once, and the top ten carry approximately 10%. The sequenced material came from peripheral blood. These receptor sequences come from a woman aged 65 to 85 with acute or convalescent COVID-19.

The chain has TRBV5-1 and TRBJ2-7; 14 nucleotides line up with TRBD2. From germline, CDR1 is SGHRS and CDR2 YFSETQ. The CDR3 runs to 17 residues. V was clipped by 4 bases and J by 6 bases; unmatched bases: 12. CDR3 nucleotides: TGCGCCAGCAGCCCCCGTGGGACTAGCGGGAGTCTAGGCGAGCAGTACTTC. This gives the protein CASSPRGTSGSLGEQYF.

The V call is TRBV5-1, the J call TRBJ2-2, with TRBD2 as a possible D gene (5 bases). Between the trimmed V and J ends, which lost 2 bases and 0 bases, there was a span of 11 bases. Per the germline V gene, CDR1 is SGHRS and CDR2 is YFSETQ. This CDR3 is 16 amino acids long. The CDR3 region has the DNA TGCGCCAGCAGCTTCCGGACTGGGTCGAACACCGGGGAGCTGTTTTTT. It yields the protein CASSFRTGSNTGELFF.

The J gene is TRBJ2-5, the V gene TRBV20-1; 8 bases agree with TRBD1. CDR1 and CDR2 (germline): DFQATT, SNEGSKA (reference sequence). CDR3 length equals 11 residues. CDR3 coding DNA: TGCAGCAGGGGGCGCGGGGAGACCCAGTACTTC. Its protein is CSRGRGETQYF.

The rearrangement uses TRBV5-5 and TRBJ1-1, with TRBD1 as a possible D gene (5 bases). Trimming took 0 bases from V and 10 from J, leaving 7 bases between them. The CDR3 consists of 11 residues. Germline CDR1 SGHKS, CDR2 YYEKEE (reference sequence). CDR3 DNA sequence: TGTGCCAGCAGCTTGGACGGGGGAGCTTTCTTT. Amino acid sequence: CASSLDGGAFF.

In this sample, this clone turned up once. The chain recombines TRBV10-3 with TRBJ1-4, with D possibly matching TRBD1 (6 bases). Per the germline V gene, CDR1 is ENHRY and CDR2 is SYGVKD. V lost 6 bases and J lost 2, with 13 bases in between. This CDR3 has 15 residues. CDR3 nucleotide sequence: TGTGCCATCAGGAGGGACACACTTACTAATGAAAAACTGTTTTTT. Translating gives CAIRRDTLTNEKLFF.

This clone was seen once. CDR3 in DNA: TGTGCCACCGGACAAGAAAATTCACCCCTCCACTTT. It encodes CATGQENSPLHF. This rearrangement joins TRBV15 to TRBJ1-6, with D maybe TRBD1 (5 bases). CDR1 and CDR2 (germline): LNHNV, YYDKDF (reference sequence). V lost 8 bases to trimming and J lost 7 bases, with 9 bases between them. CDR3 length: 12 amino acids.

This rearrangement joins TRBV21-1 to TRBJ1-2; whether TRBD1, the table's D call, matches the DNA was not checked. TRBV21-1 is classified as a pseudogene. The CDR3 contains 15 residues. The CDR3 coding sequence is TGTGCCAGCAGCAATAAGGGGCAGGGGATATTGAGCTACACCTTC. This sequence encodes CASSNKGQGILSYTF.

This sequence joins TRBV28 and TRBJ2-1, with TRBD1 as a possible D gene (5 bases). Looked up from germline, CDR1 is MDHEN and CDR2 is SYDVKM. This CDR3 comprises 14 residues. Trimming shortened V by 6 bases and J by 5 bases, and 14 bases separated the two germline ends. CDR3 amino acids: CASRKGFENNEQFF. As DNA, the CDR3 is TGTGCCAGCAGGAAGGGGTTTGAGAACAATGAGCAGTTCTTC. The full variable domain, in which reference TRBV28 and TRBJ2-1 provide the parts outside the CDR3, is DVKVTQSSRYLVKRTGEKVFLECVQDMDHENMFWYRQDPGLGLRLIYFSYDVKMKEKGDIPEGYSVSREKKERFSLILESASTNQTSMYLCASRKGFENNEQFFGPGTRLTVL.

This clone was recorded at least ten times. The chain is built from TRBV2 and TRBJ2-3; no reliable D call. V dropped 1 base and J dropped 0 bases, with 5 bases sitting between them. The CDR3 extends over 14 amino acids. Germline CDR1 reads SNHLY; CDR2 reads FYNNEI. The CDR3 region is CASSEDISTDTQYF. The CDR3 nucleotides read TGTGCCAGCAGTGAAGACATTAGCACAGATACGCAGTATTTT.